This TCR beta chain was documented in a study of T cell clonotyping in hematopoietic cell transplantation. General observations from the study: After transplant, recipient diversity fell while pathologically expanded clonotypes grew through day 180. Without cell sorting, CD4 versus CD8 contributions remain unresolved.

TCRdb's table, derived via immunoSEQ multiplex PCR, lists solely in-frame clones and lacks some. The sample holds more than 65,000 clones, over 90% seen once. The CDR3 runs 13 residues. J lost 9 bases, V lost 6 bases, and 5 bases had no gene match. Germline V CDR1 and CDR2: SGHTA, FQGNSA. In this sample, this clone turned up once. Its antigen remains unknown. Sequences were obtained from peripheral blood mononuclear cells. The chain joins TRBV7-2 to TRBJ1-6, with 7 bases that match TRBD1. This receptor was identified in a man aged 50-59 years in good health. Some clones in this sample may be carry-over from other donors' samples. The CDR3 DNA reads TGTGCCAGCAGGATAGGGGGCTCTTCACCCCTCCACTTT. Translating it yields CASRIGGSSPLHF.